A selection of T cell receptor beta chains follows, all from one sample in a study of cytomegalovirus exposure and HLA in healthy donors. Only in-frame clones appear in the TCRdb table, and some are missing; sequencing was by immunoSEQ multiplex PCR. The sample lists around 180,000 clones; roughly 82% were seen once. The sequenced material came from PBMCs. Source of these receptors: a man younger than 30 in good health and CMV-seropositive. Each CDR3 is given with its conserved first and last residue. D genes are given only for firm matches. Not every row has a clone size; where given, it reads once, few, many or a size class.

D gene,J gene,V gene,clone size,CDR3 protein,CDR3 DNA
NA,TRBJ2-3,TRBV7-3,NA,CASSSPPGQDTQYF,TGTGCCAGCAGCTCGCCACCGGGACAAGATACGCAGTATTTT
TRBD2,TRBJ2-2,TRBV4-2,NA,CASSQRAGLAGGNTGELFF,TGTGCCAGCAGCCAACGAGCGGGGCTAGCGGGCGGTAACACCGGGGAGCTGTTTTTT
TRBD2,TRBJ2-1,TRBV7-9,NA,CASQGGSYNEQFF,TGTGCCAGTCAGGGCGGGAGCTACAATGAGCAGTTCTTC
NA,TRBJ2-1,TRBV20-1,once,CSAMAEGQFF,TGCAGTGCTATGGCAGAGGGGCAGTTCTTC
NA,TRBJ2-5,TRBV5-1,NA,CASSLVGAAVETQYF,TGCGCCAGCAGCTTGGTGGGGGCCGCGGTGGAGACCCAGTACTTC
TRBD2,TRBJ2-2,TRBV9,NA,CASSVDSSGTGELFF,TGTGCCAGCAGCGTAGATTCTAGCGGGACCGGGGAGCTGTTTTTT
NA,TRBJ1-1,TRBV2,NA,CASSEALNTEAFF,TGTGCCAGCAGTGAAGCACTAAACACTGAAGCTTTCTTT
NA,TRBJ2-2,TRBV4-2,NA,CASSQEVADTGELFF,TGTGCCAGCAGCCAAGAAGTCGCGGATACCGGGGAGCTGTTTTTT
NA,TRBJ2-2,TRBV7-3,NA,CASSLSGGSAGELFF,TGTGCCAGCAGCTTGTCGGGTGGGAGCGCCGGGGAGCTGTTTTTT
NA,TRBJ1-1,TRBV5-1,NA,CASSLGQAAFF,TGCGCCAGCAGCTTGGGTCAGGCGGCTTTCTTT
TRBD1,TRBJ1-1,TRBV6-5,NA,CASRTGLSTEAFF,TGTGCCAGTCGGACAGGGTTGAGCACTGAAGCTTTCTTT
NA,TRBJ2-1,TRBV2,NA,CASIHPRDTLIGLYNEQFF,TGTGCCAGCATCCATCCCCGGGACACCCTAATCGGTCTCTACAATGAGCAGTTCTTC
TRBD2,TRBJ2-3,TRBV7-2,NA,CASSYPGLAGGSDTQYF,TGTGCCAGCAGCTACCCGGGACTAGCGGGAGGATCAGATACGCAGTATTTT
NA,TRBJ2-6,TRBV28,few,CASSLVGGTGANVLTF,TGTGCCAGCAGTTTGGTAGGGGGAACTGGGGCCAACGTCCTGACTTTC
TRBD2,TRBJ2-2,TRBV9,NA,CASSVELAGETGELFF,TGTGCCAGCAGCGTAGAACTAGCGGGAGAGACCGGGGAGCTGTTTTTT
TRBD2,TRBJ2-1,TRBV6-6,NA,CASRPPTSGIYNEQFF,TGTGCCAGCAGGCCGCCGACTAGCGGGATCTACAATGAGCAGTTCTTC
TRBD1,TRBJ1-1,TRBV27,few,CASSARDRVLGTEAFF,TGTGCCAGCAGTGCCCGGGACAGGGTGTTGGGAACTGAAGCTTTCTTT
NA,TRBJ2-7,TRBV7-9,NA,CASSLGGGDASF,TGTGCCAGCAGCCTAGGGGGAGGGGACGCGAGCTTC
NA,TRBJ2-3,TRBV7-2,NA,CASSQGDSGTDTQYF,TGTGCCAGCAGCCAAGGGGACTCGGGTACAGATACGCAGTATTTT
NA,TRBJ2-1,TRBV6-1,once,CASSARVNEQFF,TGTGCCAGCAGTGCCCGGGTCAATGAGCAGTTCTTC
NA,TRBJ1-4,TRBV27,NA,CASSLGSAGGGEKLFF,TGTGCCAGCAGTTTAGGTTCTGCAGGCGGAGGGGAAAAACTGTTTTTT
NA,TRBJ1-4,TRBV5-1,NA,CASSLVRGGGEKLFF,TGCGCCAGCAGCTTGGTGAGGGGGGGCGGAGAAAAACTGTTTTTT
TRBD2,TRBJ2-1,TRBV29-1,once,CSVEGRISGRAIYNEQFF,TGCAGCGTTGAAGGACGGATTAGCGGGAGGGCGATCTACAATGAGCAGTTCTTC
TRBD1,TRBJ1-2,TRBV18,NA,CASSSGTDLYGYTF,TGTGCCAGCTCATCCGGGACAGACCTCTATGGCTACACCTTC
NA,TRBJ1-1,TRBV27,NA,CASTKGGRRYTEAFF,TGTGCCAGCACTAAGGGGGGGAGAAGGTACACTGAAGCTTTCTTT
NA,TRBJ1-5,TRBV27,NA,CASSLLPSSEPQHF,TGTGCCAGCAGTTTACTCCCGAGTTCGGAGCCCCAGCATTTT
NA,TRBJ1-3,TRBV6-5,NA,CASSYMGAQGGNTIYF,TGTGCCAGCAGTTACATGGGGGCACAGGGAGGAAACACCATATATTTT
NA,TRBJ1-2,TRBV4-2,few,CASSQAGQGMEGYTF,TGTGCCAGCAGCCAAGCGGGGCAGGGGATGGAAGGCTACACCTTC
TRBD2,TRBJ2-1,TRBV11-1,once,CASSPGLAGNNEQFF,TGTGCCAGCAGCCCCGGACTAGCGGGAAACAATGAGCAGTTCTTC